A selection of T cell receptor beta chains follows, all from one sample in a study of breast tumors, draining lymph nodes, adjacent tissues. MiXCR was run by TCRdb on the multiplex PCR reads, yielding one entry per CDR3 protein. The table records roughly 260,000 distinct CDR3 sequences, under 35% of them present only once. The sample consisted of axillary lymph node tissue. The receptors shown here come from a female donor with breast cancer. Some clones in this sample may be carry-over from other donors' samples. The CDR3 runs from the conserved cysteine through the conserved F or W. The D gene is left open where the match is weak. The size of a clone is reported for some rows only, either as once, few or many, or as a class for expanded clones.

CDR3 protein: CARSGGWAEAFF; CDR3 DNA: TGTGCCAGGAGCGGGGGATGGGCTGAAGCTTTCTTT; J gene: TRBJ1-1; D gene: -; clone size: -; V gene: TRBV2
CDR3 protein: CASSEADSQETQYF; CDR3 DNA: TGTGCCAGCAGTGAAGCGGACAGTCAAGAGACCCAGTACTTC; J gene: TRBJ2-5; D gene: -; clone size: few; V gene: TRBV6-1
CDR3 protein: CASRAPGSGTQYF; CDR3 DNA: TGTGCCAGCAGGGCACCGGGGAGTGGGACCCAGTACTTC; J gene: TRBJ2-5; D gene: -; clone size: -; V gene: TRBV3-1
CDR3 protein: CAILVQGTDTQYF; CDR3 DNA: TGTGCCATCTTAGTGCAGGGCACAGATACGCAGTATTTT; J gene: TRBJ2-3; D gene: -; clone size: -; V gene: TRBV10-3
CDR3 protein: CSARQGRQPQHF; CDR3 DNA: TGCAGTGCTAGACAGGGGAGGCAGCCCCAGCATTTT; J gene: TRBJ1-5; D gene: -; clone size: many; V gene: TRBV20-1
CDR3 protein: CASSPPLAGGVYEQYF; CDR3 DNA: TGTGCCAGCTCACCACCCTTAGCGGGAGGGGTCTACGAGCAGTACTTC; J gene: TRBJ2-7; D gene: TRBD2; clone size: once; V gene: TRBV18
CDR3 protein: CASRGTGGKDYGYTF; CDR3 DNA: TGTGCCAGCAGGGGTACAGGGGGCAAGGACTATGGCTACACCTTC; J gene: TRBJ1-2; D gene: TRBD1; clone size: -; V gene: TRBV12-3/TRBV12-4
CDR3 protein: CASVDTTNTQYF; CDR3 DNA: TGTGCCAGCGTCGACACCACAAATACGCAGTATTTT; J gene: TRBJ2-3; D gene: -; clone size: many; V gene: TRBV6-5
CDR3 protein: CASRSIGLAGVFAEQYF; CDR3 DNA: TGTGCCAGCAGGTCTATAGGACTAGCGGGAGTATTCGCCGAGCAGTACTTC; J gene: TRBJ2-7; D gene: TRBD2; clone size: -; V gene: TRBV6-2/TRBV6-3
CDR3 protein: CASSHGGSGCYEQYF; CDR3 DNA: TGTGCCAGCAGTCACGGTGGTAGCGGGTGCTACGAGCAGTACTTC; J gene: TRBJ2-7; D gene: TRBD2; clone size: -; V gene: TRBV6-5
CDR3 protein: CASSFVLGVPSEAFF; CDR3 DNA: TGTGCCAGCAGTTTCGTATTGGGGGTTCCGTCTGAAGCTTTCTTT; J gene: TRBJ1-1; D gene: -; clone size: -; V gene: TRBV6-2/TRBV6-3
CDR3 protein: CSATRSVVRETQYF; CDR3 DNA: TGCAGTGCTACTCGCTCGGTGGTACGAGAGACCCAGTACTTC; J gene: TRBJ2-5; D gene: -; clone size: many; V gene: TRBV20-1
CDR3 protein: CASSLGSSATEAFF; CDR3 DNA: TGTGCCAGCAGCTTAGGCAGTTCGGCCACTGAAGCTTTCTTT; J gene: TRBJ1-1; D gene: -; clone size: many; V gene: TRBV7-6
CDR3 protein: CASALAGGGGNEQFF; CDR3 DNA: TGTGCCAGCGCCTTAGCGGGAGGAGGGGGAAATGAGCAGTTCTTC; J gene: TRBJ2-1; D gene: TRBD2; clone size: few; V gene: TRBV6-2/TRBV6-3
CDR3 protein: CASSLGTSEQETQYF; CDR3 DNA: TGTGCCAGCAGCTTAGGGACCTCGGAGCAAGAGACCCAGTACTTC; J gene: TRBJ2-5; D gene: -; clone size: many; V gene: TRBV5-8
CDR3 protein: CASSVPGSNTGEPFF; CDR3 DNA: TGTGCCAGCAGCGTACCTGGATCAAACACCGGGGAGCCGTTTTTT; J gene: TRBJ2-2; D gene: -; clone size: -; V gene: TRBV9
CDR3 protein: CSVQGLAGAQSEQYF; CDR3 DNA: TGCAGTGTTCAGGGACTAGCGGGAGCTCAAAGCGAGCAGTACTTC; J gene: TRBJ2-7; D gene: TRBD2; clone size: many; V gene: TRBV20-1
CDR3 protein: CASSLNADTEAFF; CDR3 DNA: TGTGCCAGCAGCTTAAATGCAGACACTGAAGCTTTCTTT; J gene: TRBJ1-1; D gene: -; clone size: -; V gene: TRBV7-9
CDR3 protein: CASSIGGQYYEQYF; CDR3 DNA: TGTGCCAGTAGTATAGGGGGACAATACTACGAGCAGTACTTC; J gene: TRBJ2-7; D gene: -; clone size: many; V gene: TRBV19
CDR3 protein: CASSFRAGGPLETQYF; CDR3 DNA: TGTGCCAGCAGTTTCCGGGCGGGAGGGCCTTTAGAGACCCAGTACTTC; J gene: TRBJ2-5; D gene: TRBD2; clone size: many; V gene: TRBV12-3/TRBV12-4
CDR3 protein: CASSVMFGRVFEKLFF; CDR3 DNA: TGTGCCAGCAGCGTGATGTTCGGGAGGGTCTTTGAAAAACTGTTTTTT; J gene: TRBJ1-4; D gene: -; clone size: -; V gene: TRBV9
CDR3 protein: CASRPFTRGGSYGYTF; CDR3 DNA: TGTGCCAGCAGACCCTTCACCAGGGGGGGAAGCTATGGCTACACCTTC; J gene: TRBJ1-2; D gene: TRBD1; clone size: many; V gene: TRBV7-9